The 15 T cell receptor beta chains below all came from one sample that was sequenced in a study of blood T cell repertoires in COVID-19. The data were produced by immunoSEQ multiplex PCR, yet TCRdb's version contains in-frame clones alone and is incomplete. The sample shows approximately 270,000 clones, around 82% of them seen only once. The material sequenced was peripheral blood. Receptor source: a person between 65 and 79 years old with COVID-19, enrolled during active disease.

The chain couples TRBV6-1 to TRBJ2-5; a possible D gene is TRBD2 (6 bases). Trimming left V 0 bases short and J 1 base short, with 15 bases between. The CDR3 totals 17 residues. CDR1 and CDR2 (germline): MNHNS, SASEGT. The CDR3 loop is CASSEAGYSGVQETQYF. The CDR3 DNA reads as TGTGCCAGCAGTGAAGCGGGGTATTCGGGGGTCCAAGAGACCCAGTACTTC.

The table lists this clone with a count of one. The chain carries TRBV7-9 and TRBJ1-4; perhaps TRBD1 as D (6 bases). Germline values: CDR1 SEHNR, CDR2 FQNEAQ (reference sequence). This CDR3 has 17 residues. V gave up 5 bases and J gave up 0 bases, with 16 bases separating them. The CDR3 protein is CASSHYRDHATNEKLFF. For the CDR3, the DNA is TGTGCCAGCAGCCACTACAGGGACCACGCAACTAATGAAAAACTGTTTTTT.

J is TRBJ2-7 and V is TRBV27; 8 nucleotides match TRBD2. The CDR3 extends over 13 amino acids. Losses at the gene ends were 6 bases for V and 2 bases for J; bases not matched to a gene: 3. CDR1 is MNHEY, CDR2 SMNVEV, per germline (reference sequence). The CDR3 coding sequence is TGTGCCAGCAGGAGCGGGGGAGCCTACGAGCAGTACTTC. Its protein is CASRSGGAYEQYF.

This chain connects TRBV28 to TRBJ1-1, with 7 bases aligning to TRBD1. The CDR3 length is 16 residues. Germline CDR1 and CDR2: MDHEN and SYDVKM. V lost 3 bases and J lost 8; bases outside the gene matches: 15. The CDR3 sequence: CASSFGAGGYLKEAFF. DNA of the CDR3: TGTGCCAGCAGTTTTGGGGCAGGGGGGTATTTGAAGGAAGCTTTCTTT.

The rearrangement uses TRBV7-8 and TRBJ2-7, with a possible D match to TRBD1 (6 bases). The germline CDR1 and CDR2 sequences are SGHVS and FQNEAQ. CDR3 length: 13 residues. Trimming stripped 4 bases from V and 2 bases from J, with 9 bases between. CDR3 DNA: TGTGCCAGCAGCTCCTGGACAGCCTACGAGCAGTACTTC. Its protein product is CASSSWTAYEQYF. Based on the CDR3 plus reference TRBV7-8 and TRBJ2-7, the full variable domain is GAGVSQSPRYKVAKRGQDVALRCDPISGHVSLFWYQQALGQGPEFLTYFQNEAQLDKSGLPSDRFFAERPEGSVSTLKIQRTQQEDSAVYLCASSSWTAYEQYFGPGTRLTVT.

The V and J genes are TRBV18 and TRBJ2-2; 7 nucleotides match TRBD2. The CDR3 has 13 residues. The V gene's germline CDR1 is KGHSH and CDR2 LQKENI. The ends lost 9 bases at V and 4 bases at J; junction bases unmatched: 5. CDR3 nucleotide sequence: TGTGCCAGTTCTAGCGGTGTCACCGGGGAGCTGTTTTTT. Translating it yields CASSSGVTGELFF.

This chain joins TRBV7-2 and TRBJ2-2; 10 bases are shared with TRBD2. V lost 5 bases and J lost 1; bases outside the gene matches: 7. The CDR3 is made up of 17 amino acids. Germline V gene data show CDR1 as SGHTA and CDR2 as FQGNSA. The CDR3 spells CASSRSRLAGNTGELFF. CDR3 nucleotide sequence: TGTGCCAGCAGCCGTTCCCGACTAGCGGGGAACACCGGGGAGCTGTTTTTT.

This chain joins TRBV7-2 and TRBJ1-1; a possible D gene is TRBD1 (5 bases). V was shortened by 8 bases and J by 3 bases, with 22 bases between the two germline ends. CDR3 length: 16 residues. Germline-derived CDR1 and CDR2 are SGHTA and FQGNSA. In DNA form, the CDR3 reads TGTGCCAGCCAGAAAGGACAAATGTCCTGGGACACTGAAGCTTTCTTT. This gives the protein CASQKGQMSWDTEAFF.

The J gene is TRBJ2-1, the V gene TRBV11-1; D gene unclear. Germline CDR1 reads SGHAT; CDR2 reads FQDESV (reference sequence). The CDR3 length is 13 residues. The V and J ends lost 2 bases and 3 bases respectively, with 5 bases between them. CDR3 sequence reads: CASSLNSYNEQFF. In DNA form, the CDR3 reads TGTGCCAGCAGCTTAAATAGCTACAATGAGCAGTTCTTC.

The gene calls are TRBV12-3 or TRBV12-4 and TRBJ1-5; D unclear. The CDR3 is 12 amino acids. Between the trimmed V and J ends, which lost 3 bases and 6 bases, there was a span of 6 bases. The CDR3 DNA follows: TGTGCCAGCAGTTTTGAGCGTCAGCCCCAGCATTTT. It yields the protein CASSFERQPQHF.

This clone was seen a handful of times. The V call is TRBV6-5, the J call TRBJ1-5; TRBD1 is a possible D gene (5 bases). Germline V CDR1 and CDR2: MNHEY, SVGAGI. The V gene lost 6 bases and the J gene lost 7 bases, with 19 bases spanning the gap. CDR3 length equals 15 residues. CDR3 protein: CASSLGGGRRQPQHF. In DNA, the CDR3 is TGTGCCAGCAGCCTAGGCGGGGGAAGACGACAGCCCCAGCATTTT.

This sequence joins TRBV7-9 and TRBJ2-5; D not certain. Per germline, CDR1 SEHNR and CDR2 FQNEAQ (reference sequence). CDR3 length: 14 residues. The V and J ends lost 0 bases and 1 base respectively, with 6 bases between them. The CDR3 DNA follows: TGTGCCAGCAGCTTAGCTACAGCCCAAGAGACCCAGTACTTC. Amino acid sequence: CASSLATAQETQYF.

This CDR3 is CASSFSPGVTGNTIYF. The CDR3 DNA is TGTGCCAGCAGCTTCTCCCCAGGGGTAACTGGAAACACCATATATTTT. The chain joins TRBV11-2 to TRBJ1-3, with D possibly TRBD1 on 6 matching bases. V was shortened by 3 bases and J by 2 bases, with 14 bases between the two germline ends. The CDR3 has 16 amino acids. CDR1 and CDR2 from the germline V gene are SGHAT and FQNNGV.

V is TRBV12-3 or TRBV12-4 and J is TRBJ1-2; the D gene is possibly TRBD1 (6 bases). This CDR3 has 13 residues. Between the trimmed V and J ends, which lost 9 bases and 1 base, there was a span of 12 bases. The CDR3 is CASGRTVNYGYTF. In DNA form, the CDR3 reads TGTGCCAGTGGGCGGACAGTTAACTATGGCTACACCTTC.

This sequence joins TRBV2 and TRBJ1-2, with D unclear. This CDR3 has 14 residues. CDR1 is SNHLY, CDR2 FYNNEI, per germline. V was trimmed by 5 bases and J by 2 bases, leaving 12 bases between them. This chain's CDR3 is CASSSSILNYGYTF. In nucleotides, the CDR3 is TGTGCCAGCAGTTCCAGTATACTAAACTATGGCTACACCTTC.